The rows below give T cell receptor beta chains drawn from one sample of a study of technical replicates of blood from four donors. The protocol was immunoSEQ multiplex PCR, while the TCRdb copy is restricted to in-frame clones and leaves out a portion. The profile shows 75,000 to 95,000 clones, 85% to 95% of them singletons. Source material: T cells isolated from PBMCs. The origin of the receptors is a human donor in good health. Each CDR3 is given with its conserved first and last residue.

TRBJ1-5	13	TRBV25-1	CASSPYESQPQHF
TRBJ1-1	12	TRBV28	CASSQQGTEAFF
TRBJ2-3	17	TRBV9	CASSVGGLARGTDTQYF
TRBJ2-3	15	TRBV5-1	CASSLNRGDTDTQYF
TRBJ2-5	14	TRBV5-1	CASKGGGSQETQYF
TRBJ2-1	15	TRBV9	CASSVGQSSYNEQFF
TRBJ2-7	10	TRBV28	CASSIRQLYF
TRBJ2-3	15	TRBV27	CASITPGVVADTQYF
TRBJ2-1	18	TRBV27	CASSLFSLAGFSYNEQFF
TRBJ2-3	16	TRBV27	CASGPWKGTSTDTQYF
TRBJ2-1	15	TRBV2	CASGSSGISYNEQFF
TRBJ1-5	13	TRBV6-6	CASTLVENQPQHF
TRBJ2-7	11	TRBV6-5	CASSYQYEQYF
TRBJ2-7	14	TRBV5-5	CASSLERHSYEQYF
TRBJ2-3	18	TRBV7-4	CASSLPGLAGELPDTQYF
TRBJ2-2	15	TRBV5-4	CASRAFTNYTGELFF
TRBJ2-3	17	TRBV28	CASSPSRLAGDTDTQYF
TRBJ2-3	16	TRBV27	CASSDTPGTAPDTQYF
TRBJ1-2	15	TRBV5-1	CASSLVFRGLYGYTF
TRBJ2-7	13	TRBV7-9	CASSWTGTYEQYF
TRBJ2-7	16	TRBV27	CASSITRGVGSYEQYF
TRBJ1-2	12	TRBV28	CASSSKGEGYTF
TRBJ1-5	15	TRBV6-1	CASSDGTGGLAPQHF
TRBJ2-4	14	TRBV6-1	CASRRDIAKNIQYF
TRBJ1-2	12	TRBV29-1	CSVDSGDGGYTF
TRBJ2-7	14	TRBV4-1	CASSQDPGGYEQYF
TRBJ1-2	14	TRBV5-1	CASSLDGQGNGYTF
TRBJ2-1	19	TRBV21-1	CASSKALRLAGANYNEQFF
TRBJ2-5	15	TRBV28	CASSILRVSAETQYF
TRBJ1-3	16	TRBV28	CASSLVPRTFLDTIYF
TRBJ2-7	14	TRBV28	CASSPGTSGYEQYF
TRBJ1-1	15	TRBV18	CASSSTSDSDTEAFF
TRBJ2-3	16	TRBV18	CASSPGLAGDRDTQYF
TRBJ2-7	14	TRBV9	CASSGRDSTYEQYF
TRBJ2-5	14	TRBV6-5	CASSYEGQQETQYF
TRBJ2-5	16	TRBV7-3	CASSLAGTSLQETQYF
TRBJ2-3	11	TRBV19	CASIGADTQYF
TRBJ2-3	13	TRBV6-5	CASSSTSTDTQYF
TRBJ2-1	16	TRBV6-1	CASSEQLLAGYNEQFF
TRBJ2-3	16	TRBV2	CASILAGAVGTDTQYF
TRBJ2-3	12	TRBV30	CAWKSGADTQYF
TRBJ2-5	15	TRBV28	CASSSPRTGQETQYF
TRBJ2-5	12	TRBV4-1	CASSHGRETQYF
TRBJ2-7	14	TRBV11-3	CASSLPGNPYEQYF
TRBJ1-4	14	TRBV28	CASSTIRGRVKLFF
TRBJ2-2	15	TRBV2	CASSRLAGESGELFF
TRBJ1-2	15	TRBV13	CASSLATGGAGGYTF
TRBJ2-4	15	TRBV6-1	CASSDLDRVINIQYF